These 16 T cell receptor beta chains originate from one sample sequenced in a study of read filtering for tumor transcriptome and immune sequencing. The library was built from about 370 ng RNA with molecular barcoded adaptors for alpha/delta and beta/gamma chains. TCRdb called the reads again in MiXCR, with one record for every CDR3 protein. The data show some 130,000 distinct CDR3 sequences, less than 15% seen once. The sequenced sample consisted of a population of CD138-negative cells sorted from bone marrow. These receptor sequences come from a donor at least 40 years old with multiple myeloma.

This clonotype has a count of ten or more. The chain links TRBV7-9 to TRBJ2-3; no clear D. Germline loops: CDR1 SEHNR, CDR2 FQNEAQ (reference sequence). V lost 5 bases to trimming and J lost 0 bases, with 12 bases between them. The CDR3 totals 15 residues. CDR3: CASSADRTSTDTQYF. CDR3 coding DNA: TGTGCCAGCAGCGCGGACCGAACTAGCACAGATACGCAGTATTTT.

This clonotype has a handful of counts. The chain couples TRBV6-5 to TRBJ1-1; D gene uncertain. Germline V gene sequence: CDR1 MNHEY, CDR2 SVGAGI. The V end was cut by 6 bases, the J end by 5 bases, with 13 bases between. There are 13 residues in the CDR3. The CDR3 region is CASSPGPETEAFF. The CDR3 DNA follows: TGTGCCAGCAGCCCCGGACCGGAGACTGAAGCTTTCTTT.

There are many counts of this clonotype. The chain is built from TRBV12-3 or TRBV12-4 and TRBJ2-1; 7 bases fit TRBD2. This CDR3 comprises 16 residues. J lost 6 bases, V lost 3 bases, and 11 bases had no gene match. The CDR3 reads CASSLIGSGTINEQFF. CDR3 coding DNA: TGTGCCAGCAGTTTGATCGGGAGCGGGACTATCAATGAGCAGTTCTTC.

This clonotype appeared many times. The chain couples TRBV12-3 or TRBV12-4 to TRBJ2-1; TRBD2 agrees at 9 bases. The CDR3 has 15 amino acids. The V gene end was trimmed by 5 bases and the J gene end by 5 bases; junction bases not matched to a gene: 7. CDR3 in DNA: TGTGCCAGCAGTCGTAGCGGGAGTAGGAACAATGAGCAGTTCTTC. Amino acids: CASSRSGSRNNEQFF.

This clonotype was seen many times. This chain uses TRBV30 with TRBJ2-7, with 12 bases identical to TRBD2. With 6 bases clipped from V and 5 bases from J, the junction kept 2 bases outside the gene matches. Germline V gene lookup returns CDR1 GTSNPN and CDR2 SVGIG (reference sequence). This CDR3 region has 12 residues. The CDR3 nucleotides read TGTGCCTGTCGGACTAGCGGGAACGAGCAGTACTTC. It is translated as CACRTSGNEQYF.

This clonotype occurred a few times. Possible read error: a much larger clone is one base away. This sequence joins TRBV12-5 and TRBJ2-2; TRBD2 might be the D (5 bases). Germline loops: CDR1 LGHNT, CDR2 FRNRAP. The CDR3 has 15 residues. For the CDR3, the DNA is TGTGCTAGTGGTTTGAGGGCCCCGGAGTCCGGGGAGCCGTTTTTT. Translated: CASGLRAPESGEPFF.

This clonotype showed up just a few times. The CDR3 loop reads CASSDQSRILTVAQYF. CDR3 in DNA: TGTGCCAGCAGTGATCAATCGCGCATCCTGACAGTTGCGCAGTATTTT. This chain joins TRBV2 and TRBJ2-3; possible D gene TRBD1, 5 bases. Germline CDR1 reads SNHLY; CDR2 reads FYNNEI. V lost 3 bases, J lost 10 bases, and 23 bases lay in between. This CDR3 has 16 residues. Filled out from reference TRBV2 and TRBJ2-3, the complete variable domain reads EPEVTQTPSHQVTQMGQEVILRCVPISNHLYFYWYRQILGQKVEFLVSFYNNEISEKSEIFDDQFSVERPDGSNFTLKIRSTKLEDSAMYFCASSDQSRILTVAQYFGPGTRLTVL.

This clonotype has a count of ten or more. This chain connects TRBV6-1 to TRBJ2-7; 7 bases align to TRBD1. Trimming removed 6 bases from V and 7 bases from J; junction bases left unmatched: 6. Looked up from germline, CDR1 is MNHNS and CDR2 is SASEGT. The CDR3 consists of 12 residues. CDR3 DNA sequence: TGTGCCAGCAGGGCGACAGGGCGAGAGCAGTACTTC. Its translation is CASRATGREQYF.

There are many counts of this clonotype. CDR3 bases: TGTGCCAGCAGTTACCCATACAATGAGCAGTTCTTC. It codes for CASSYPYNEQFF. V and J are TRBV6-2 or TRBV6-3 and TRBJ2-1; D remains unclear. Trimming stripped 2 bases from V and 4 bases from J, with 3 bases between. This CDR3 is built from 12 residues. Germline CDR1 MNHEY, CDR2 SVGEGT.

This clonotype was seen at least ten times. V is TRBV19 and J is TRBJ2-7; 7 bases are a match to TRBD1. This CDR3 spans 13 amino acids. Germline V gene sequence: CDR1 LNHDA, CDR2 SQIVND (reference sequence). The ends lost 5 bases at V and 6 bases at J; junction bases unmatched: 7. In nucleotides, the CDR3 is TGTGCCAGTAGTGGCACAGGGGATGGCGAGCAGTACTTC. Residues: CASSGTGDGEQYF.

This clonotype came up many times. The chain links TRBV20-1 to TRBJ2-7; 10 bases align to TRBD2. The V and J ends lost 0 bases and 4 bases, in that order; junction bases with no gene match: 6. This CDR3 is 15 amino acids long. Germline CDR1 reads DFQATT; CDR2 reads SNEGSKA (reference sequence). The chain's CDR3 is CSARDPTSGHYEQYF. The CDR3 DNA reads TGCAGTGCTAGAGATCCGACTAGCGGGCATTACGAGCAGTACTTC.

This clonotype occurred many times. The genes are TRBV4-1 and TRBJ2-1, with D maybe TRBD2 (6 bases). This CDR3 is 14 amino acids long. Trimming removed 2 bases at V and 5 bases at J, with 10 bases between. Germline V gene data show CDR1 as MGHRA and CDR2 as YSYEKL. The CDR3 loop is CASSQPGVDNEQFF. In nucleotides, the CDR3 is TGCGCCAGCAGCCAACCGGGAGTAGACAATGAGCAGTTCTTC.

This clonotype has at least ten counts. The chain uses TRBV7-9 and TRBJ2-5; tentatively, D is TRBD1 or TRBD2 (5 bases each). The CDR3 length is 15 residues. Looked up from germline, CDR1 is SEHNR and CDR2 is FQNEAQ (reference sequence). Deletions cut 3 bases from V and 4 bases from J, with 15 bases between. The CDR3 region has the DNA TGTGCCAGCAGCTTGTTCGCCGGGACCCGAGAGACCCAGTACTTC. It codes for CASSLFAGTRETQYF.

This clonotype was recorded at least ten times. This rearrangement joins TRBV5-1 to TRBJ2-5, with a tentative D call TRBD1 (6 bases). This CDR3 is 15 amino acids long. Germline V gives CDR1 SGHRS, CDR2 YFSETQ. Trimming removed 0 bases at V and 5 bases at J, with 14 bases between. In nucleotides, the CDR3 is TGCGCCAGCAGCTTGGATGACAGGTTGGAGGAGACCCAGTACTTC. Its protein is CASSLDDRLEETQYF.

With regard to this clonotype: This likely traces to a read error, being one base from a far larger clone. J is TRBJ1-1 and V is TRBV6-1; no clear D. In germline, CDR1 is MNHNS, CDR2 SASEGT. This CDR3 comprises 12 residues. V dropped 5 bases and J dropped 7 bases, with 11 bases sitting between them. In DNA form, the CDR3 reads TGTGCCAGCAGTCTCTACCAGGATGAAGCTTTCTTT. Its protein product is CASSLYQDEAFF.

In its sample, this clonotype was seen a few times. Sequence at one end of the junction differs from germline and may be a read error. The chain employs TRBV4-1 and TRBJ1-2; TRBD1 matches at 8 bases. CDR1 is MGHRA and CDR2 is YSYEKL in the germline V gene. This CDR3 is built from 16 residues. This CDR3 is CASRGYRGKLVYSYTF. CDR3 sequence (DNA): TGCGCCAGCAGAGGATACAGGGGGAAGCTGGTCTATAGCTACACCTTC.